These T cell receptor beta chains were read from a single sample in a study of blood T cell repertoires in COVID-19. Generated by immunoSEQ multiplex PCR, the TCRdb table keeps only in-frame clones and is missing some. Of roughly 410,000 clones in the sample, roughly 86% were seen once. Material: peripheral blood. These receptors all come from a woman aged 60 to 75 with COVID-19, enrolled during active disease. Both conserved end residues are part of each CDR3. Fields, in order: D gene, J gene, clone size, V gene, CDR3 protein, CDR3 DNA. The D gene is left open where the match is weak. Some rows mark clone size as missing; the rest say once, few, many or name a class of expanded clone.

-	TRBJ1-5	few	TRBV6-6	CASSPRSHRGYSNQPQHF	TGTGCCAGCAGTCCGCGGTCCCACCGGGGATATAGCAATCAGCCCCAGCATTTT
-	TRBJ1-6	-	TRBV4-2	CASRRWDKDNSPLHF	TGTGCCAGCAGACGGTGGGACAAAGATAATTCACCCCTCCACTTT
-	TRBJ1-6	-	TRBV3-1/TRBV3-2	CASSQGTYLKGSPLHF	TGTGCCAGCAGCCAAGGGACATATCTAAAGGGTTCACCCCTCCACTTT
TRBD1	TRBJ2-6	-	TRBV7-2	CASSRTGDYSGANVLTF	TGTGCCAGCAGCCGGACAGGGGACTACTCTGGGGCCAACGTCCTGACTTTC
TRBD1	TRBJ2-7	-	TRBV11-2	CASSYSTGVQYEQYF	TGTGCCAGCAGCTACTCGACAGGGGTCCAATACGAGCAGTACTTC
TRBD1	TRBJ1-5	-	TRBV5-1	CASSLGTGSGQPQHF	TGCGCCAGCAGCTTGGGGACAGGGAGCGGTCAGCCCCAGCATTTT
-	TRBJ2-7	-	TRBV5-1	CASSLLGFWPDYEQYF	TGCGCCAGCAGCTTGCTAGGTTTCTGGCCGGACTACGAGCAGTACTTC
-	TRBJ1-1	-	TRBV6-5	CASSPAANTEAFF	TGTGCCAGCAGTCCGGCGGCGAACACTGAAGCTTTCTTT
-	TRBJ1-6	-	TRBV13	CASSQGGTYNSPLHF	TGTGCCAGCAGCCAGGGAGGAACCTATAATTCACCCCTCCACTTT
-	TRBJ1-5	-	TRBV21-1	CASTRDSLPLRPQHF	TGTGCCAGCACACGGGACAGTCTACCGCTGCGGCCCCAGCATTTT
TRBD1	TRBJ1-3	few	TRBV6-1	CASSERQGAGNTIYF	TGTGCCAGCAGTGAACGGCAGGGGGCCGGAAACACCATATATTTT
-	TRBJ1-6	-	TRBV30	CAWSVRGLLRSLHF	TGTGCCTGGAGTGTACGGGGACTCCTTAGATCCCTCCACTTT
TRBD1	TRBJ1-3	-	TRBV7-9	CASSNRGGNTIYF	TGTGCCAGCAGCAACAGGGGTGGAAACACCATATATTTT
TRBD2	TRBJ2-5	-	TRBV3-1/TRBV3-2	CASSLVGGVLQETQYF	TGTGCCAGCAGCCTCGTGGGGGGGGTATTACAAGAGACCCAGTACTTC
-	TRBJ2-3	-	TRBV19	CASSPGTSGAPDTQYF	TGTGCCAGTAGTCCCGGGACTTCTGGGGCGCCAGATACGCAGTATTTT